This TCR beta chain emerged from a study of blood T cell repertoires in COVID-19. Study information: Both acute and convalescent COVID-19 samples were obtained from the United States, Italy and Spain. The cDNA or gDNA used as material had been derived from T cells, B-cell-depleted T cells, or PBMCs.

Method: immunoSEQ multiplex PCR; TCRdb's copy keeps in-frame clones and lacks some. The table shows approximately 100,000 clones, with roughly 90% occurring only once. This clone has a single count. The sample was peripheral blood. The origin of this receptor is a human donor with COVID-19, enrolled during active disease. The donor label of this sample is uncertain.

CDR3 nucleotide sequence: TGTGCCAGCAGGGGGACAGGGGGCCCTGAAGCTTTCTTT. Translating it yields CASRGTGGPEAFF. The gene calls are TRBV6-5 and TRBJ1-1; 12 bases line up with TRBD1. From germline, CDR1 is MNHEY and CDR2 SVGAGI. This CDR3 has 13 amino acids. J was trimmed by 6 bases and V by 6 bases; bases with no gene match: 2.